The 30 T cell receptor beta chains given below trace back to one sample, sequenced in a study of cytomegalovirus exposure and HLA in healthy donors. Primers included in the PCR were 60 Vbeta and 13 Jbeta primers. Measured with immunoSEQ multiplex PCR; TCRdb has only the in-frame clones, and not every one. The sample shows approximately 110,000 clones, 75% to 90% of them seen only once. Sequences were obtained from PBMCs. Receptors originate from a man between 25 and 39 years old in good health and CMV-seropositive.

This sequence joins TRBV27 and TRBJ2-2; TRBD2 is a possible D gene (5 bases). Germline CDR1 is MNHEY and CDR2 is SMNVEV (reference sequence). With 3 bases removed from V and 9 bases from J, the gap between germline ends came to 14 bases. This CDR3 comprises 14 residues. Written as DNA, the CDR3 is TGTGCCAGCAGTTTCACAGAGGGTCACCGGGAGCTGTTTTTT. Translated: CASSFTEGHRELFF.

V gene TRBV10-3 combines with J gene TRBJ1-2; possible D gene TRBD1, 5 bases. The CDR3 totals 13 residues. Trimming removed 5 bases at V and 6 bases at J, with 13 bases between. Germline V gives CDR1 ENHRY, CDR2 SYGVKD. The CDR3 DNA reads as TGTGCCATCAGTCACCCGCAGGGTGATGGCTACACCTTC. This gives the protein CAISHPQGDGYTF.

The CDR3 is CASSQGSSGNTIYF. The CDR3 DNA reads as TGTGCCAGCTCTCAGGGGAGCTCTGGAAACACCATATATTTT. V and J are TRBV18 and TRBJ1-3; tentatively, D is TRBD1 (6 bases). This CDR3 has 14 residues. V was cut by 6 bases and J by 0 bases, with 9 bases left in between. Per the germline V gene, CDR1 is KGHSH and CDR2 is LQKENI.

The J gene is TRBJ2-7, the V gene TRBV5-1; D might be TRBD1 (6 bases). There are 14 residues in the CDR3. Trimming took off 1 base at V and 5 bases at J, with 13 bases between the two ends. CDR1 and CDR2 (germline): SGHRS, YFSETQ. The CDR3 bases are TGCGCCAGCAGCTTGACAGGGACGGTCGACGAGCAGTACTTC. Encoded protein: CASSLTGTVDEQYF.

A remark on this clone: Other DNA sequences from this sample encode an identical CDR3 as well. The genes are TRBV7-2 and TRBJ2-1, with 7 bases that match TRBD2. J lost 4 bases, V lost 1 base, and 4 bases had no gene match. The CDR3 loop spans 15 amino acids. The germline V gene has CDR1 SGHTA and CDR2 FQGNSA. CDR3 loop: CASSLDFGGYNEQFF. The CDR3 DNA follows: TGTGCCAGCAGCTTAGACTTCGGGGGGTACAATGAGCAGTTCTTC.

The CDR3, as DNA: TGTGCCAGCAGCGTAACAGGGTTATCGGAGACCCAGTACTTC. Translating gives CASSVTGLSETQYF. This chain links TRBV9 with TRBJ2-5; a possible D gene is TRBD1 (6 bases). Germline assignment: CDR1 SGDLS and CDR2 YYNGEE. The V end lost 1 base, the J end lost 5 bases, and 12 bases lay between the germline ends. This CDR3 region has 14 residues.

The J gene is TRBJ1-2, the V gene TRBV5-6; 7 bases agree with TRBD1. Germline V gene data show CDR1 as SGHDT and CDR2 as YYEEEE. The trim removed 2 bases at V and 8 bases at J, leaving 6 bases unmatched. CDR3 size: 13 residues. CDR3 sequence (DNA): TGTGCCAGCAGCTTCCGGGACAGTCGGGGCTACACCTTC. Its protein product is CASSFRDSRGYTF.

This chain uses TRBV29-1 with TRBJ1-1; 12 nucleotides align to TRBD1. This CDR3 spans 13 amino acids. Germline CDR1 is SQVTM and CDR2 is ANQGSEA. V dropped 6 bases and J dropped 5; count of bases not matched to a gene: 4. The CDR3 spells CSVGTGGSTEAFF. The CDR3 coding sequence is TGCAGCGTCGGGACAGGGGGCTCAACTGAAGCTTTCTTT. The entire variable domain, with the rest obtained from reference TRBV29-1 and TRBJ1-1, is as follows: SAVISQKPSRDICQRGTSLTIQCQVDSQVTMMFWYRQQPGQSLTLIATANQGSEATYESGFVIDKFPISRPNLTFSTLTVSNMSPEDSSIYLCSVGTGGSTEAFFGQGTRLTVV.

V and J are TRBV5-8 and TRBJ2-7, with 9 bases fitting TRBD1. J lost 1 base, V lost 3 bases, and 5 bases had no gene match. The CDR3 has 15 residues. In germline, CDR1 is SGHTS, CDR2 YDEGEE. CDR3 loop: CASSWGTGSSYEQYF. Written as DNA, the CDR3 is TGTGCCAGCAGCTGGGGGACAGGGAGTTCCTACGAGCAGTACTTC. The entire variable domain, with the rest obtained from reference TRBV5-8 and TRBJ2-7, is as follows: EAGVTQSPTHLIKTRGQQATLRCSPISGHTSVYWYQQALGLGLQFLLWYDEGEERNRGNFPPRFSGRQFPNYSSELNVNALELEDSALYLCASSWGTGSSYEQYFGPGTRLTVT.

The chain carries TRBV4-2 and TRBJ2-7, with TRBD2 identical over 7 bases. The CDR3 spans 15 residues. Germline lookup yields CDR1 LGHNA and CDR2 YNFKEQ. Trimming took 0 bases from V and 3 from J; bases not matched to a gene: 5. The chain's CDR3 is CASSQDLPSGYEQYF. The CDR3 nucleotides read TGTGCCAGCAGCCAAGATCTCCCTAGCGGCTACGAGCAGTACTTC.

This clone was recorded once. The rearrangement uses TRBV5-1 and TRBJ2-3; perhaps TRBD2 as D (5 bases). The CDR3 has 14 amino acids. Germline CDR1 reads SGHRS; CDR2 reads YFSETQ. V was shortened by 3 bases and J by 5 bases, with 13 bases between the two germline ends. The CDR3 protein is CASSSGLGRDTQYF. CDR3 in DNA: TGCGCCAGCAGCTCCGGTCTGGGGAGAGATACGCAGTATTTT.

V gene TRBV4-2 combines with J gene TRBJ1-5; D unclear. The CDR3 covers 17 residues. Trimming pared 1 base from V and 3 bases from J, leaving 16 bases between. Germline CDR1 is LGHNA and CDR2 is YNFKEQ. DNA for the CDR3: TGTGCCAGCAGCCAAGGAGAGATCGGGAGTTACAATCAGCCCCAGCATTTT. This encodes CASSQGEIGSYNQPQHF.

With respect to this clone: One junction end does not reproduce the germline sequence, and a read error may be involved. The chain recombines TRBV7-2 with TRBJ2-7, with D perhaps matching TRBD2 (5 bases). Germline loops: CDR1 SGHTA, CDR2 FQGNSA. CDR3 length equals 14 residues. Here the CDR3 reads CASSAGLGSHEQYF. In DNA form, the CDR3 reads TGTGCCAGCAGCGCTGGACTTGGCTCCCACGAGCAGTACTTC.

The chain couples TRBV7-9 to TRBJ1-5; TRBD1 matches at 7 bases. V lost 1 base and J lost 6; bases outside the gene matches: 6. Per the germline V gene, CDR1 is SEHNR and CDR2 is FQNEAQ (reference sequence). The CDR3 totals 15 residues. CDR3 bases: TGTGCCAGCAGCTTAGGTACAGGGGTTTTTCAGCCCCAGCATTTT. Translation gives CASSLGTGVFQPQHF.

The chain combines TRBV6-1 with TRBJ2-7, with 9 bases lining up with TRBD1. This CDR3 is 14 amino acids long. V shed 7 bases, J shed 3 bases, and the junction held 7 bases outside the gene matches. Germline loops: CDR1 MNHNS, CDR2 SASEGT. The CDR3 here is CASTYRGLFYEQYF. The DNA for the CDR3 is TGTGCCAGCACGTACAGGGGGCTATTCTACGAGCAGTACTTC.

The rearrangement uses TRBV6-1 and TRBJ2-7; 9 nucleotides match TRBD2. The V gene end was trimmed by 3 bases and the J gene end by 3 bases; junction bases not matched to a gene: 6. Germline V lookup: CDR1 MNHNS, CDR2 SASEGT. This CDR3 contains 15 residues. The CDR3 DNA follows: TGTGCCAGCAGTGATCTTAGCGGGGGTATCTACGAGCAGTACTTC. Amino acids: CASSDLSGGIYEQYF.

The genes are TRBV29-1 and TRBJ2-7; D remains unclear. V shed 4 bases and J shed 4 bases, with 8 bases lying between them. Germline assignment: CDR1 SQVTM and CDR2 ANQGSEA. The CDR3 extends over 11 amino acids. CDR3 amino acids: CSVGEVYEQYF. The CDR3 nucleotides are TGCAGCGTTGGCGAGGTATACGAGCAGTACTTC.

This clone occurred once. Written as DNA, the CDR3 is TGTGCCAGCAGCCAAGCCTTGACAGGGGGCGCGTGGGGCACCGGGGAGCTGTTTTTT. Amino acid sequence: CASSQALTGGAWGTGELFF. The chain combines TRBV4-2 with TRBJ2-2; TRBD1 agrees at 10 bases. After removal of 1 base from V and 4 bases from J, the junction contained 12 bases not matched to a gene. Germline loops: CDR1 LGHNA, CDR2 YNFKEQ. CDR3 length: 19 amino acids.

The chain recombines TRBV18 with TRBJ1-4; D call uncertain. CDR3 length equals 13 residues. Per germline, CDR1 KGHSH and CDR2 LQKENI. V lost 6 bases, J lost 8 bases, and 13 bases lay in between. CDR3 amino acids: CASSTRMSEKLFF. The CDR3 nucleotides read TGTGCCAGCTCCACTCGAATGAGCGAAAAACTGTTTTTT.

The genes are TRBV6-1 and TRBJ2-3; 7 bases are shared with TRBD2. From germline, CDR1 is MNHNS and CDR2 SASEGT. CDR3 size: 15 residues. After removal of 7 bases from V and 1 base from J, the junction contained 8 bases not matched to a gene. CDR3 coding DNA: TGTGCCAGCACAGGACTAGTAGGGGGCACAGATACGCAGTATTTT. Amino acid sequence: CASTGLVGGTDTQYF.

This chain uses TRBV5-1 with TRBJ1-2; 9 bases are shared with TRBD1. Trimming at V came to 4 bases and at J to 2 bases, leaving 6 bases not matched to a gene. Per germline, CDR1 SGHRS and CDR2 YFSETQ. The CDR3 extends over 15 amino acids. This CDR3 is CASSLYGQGNYGYTF. CDR3 coding DNA: TGCGCCAGCAGCCTATACGGACAGGGGAACTATGGCTACACCTTC. Drawing the rest from reference TRBV5-1 and TRBJ1-2, the complete variable domain is KAGVTQTPRYLIKTRGQQVTLSCSPISGHRSVSWYQQTPGQGLQFLFEYFSETQRNKGNFPGRFSGRQFSNSRSEMNVSTLELGDSALYLCASSLYGQGNYGYTFGSGTRLTVV.

This clone was seen just once. The rearrangement uses TRBV6-5 and TRBJ1-1; maybe TRBD1 (5 bases). The CDR3 runs 14 residues. Germline V gene data show CDR1 as MNHEY and CDR2 as SVGAGI. Trimming pared 2 bases from V and 10 bases from J, leaving 17 bases between. The CDR3 loop is CASSYQQEGTRAFF. The CDR3 region has the DNA TGTGCCAGCAGTTACCAACAAGAGGGGACTCGAGCTTTCTTT.

V is TRBV25-1 and J is TRBJ2-7, with a possible D match to TRBD1 (5 bases). V was clipped by 6 bases and J by 3 bases, with 6 bases between them. Germline loops: CDR1 MGHDK, CDR2 SYGVNS. The CDR3 length is 11 residues. CDR3 DNA: TGTGCCAGCAGCAGGGTCTACGAGCAGTACTTC. Residues: CASSRVYEQYF.

V gene TRBV28 combines with J gene TRBJ2-7; 13 bases match TRBD2. The CDR3 spans 18 residues. The V segment lost 3 bases and the J segment 2 bases; nucleotides outside the gene matches: 10. Germline V gene sequence: CDR1 MDHEN, CDR2 SYDVKM. The CDR3 loop is CASSLGLAGSGGAYEQYF. CDR3 sequence (DNA): TGTGCCAGCAGTTTGGGACTAGCGGGGTCAGGCGGGGCCTACGAGCAGTACTTC.

The rearrangement uses TRBV10-3 and TRBJ2-7; the D gene is possibly TRBD2 (5 bases). With 4 bases removed from V and 5 bases from J, the gap between germline ends came to 9 bases. This CDR3 spans 12 amino acids. The germline V gene encodes CDR1 ENHRY and CDR2 SYGVKD. The CDR3 DNA is TGTGCCATCAGTGGCGGGTCACACGAGCAGTACTTC. Residues: CAISGGSHEQYF.

The chain links TRBV9 to TRBJ2-1; 10 nucleotides align to TRBD2. The V gene's germline CDR1 is SGDLS and CDR2 YYNGEE. With 0 bases clipped from V and 6 bases from J, the junction kept 3 bases outside the gene matches. The CDR3 is 15 residues long. CDR3 nucleotides: TGTGCCAGCAGCGTAGCTACTAGCGGGGCCAATGAGCAGTTCTTC. The encoded protein is CASSVATSGANEQFF.

V and J are TRBV27 and TRBJ1-6, with 8 bases aligning to TRBD1. Germline CDR1 MNHEY, CDR2 SMNVEV (reference sequence). The CDR3 runs 16 residues. The V and J ends lost 4 bases and 6 bases, in that order; junction bases with no gene match: 8. CDR3 sequence reads: CASSSRTGQLNSPLHF. For the CDR3, the DNA is TGTGCCAGCAGTTCCAGGACAGGGCAGCTTAATTCACCCCTCCACTTT.

The table lists this clone with a count of one. The chain links TRBV27 to TRBJ2-7; D gene unclear. There are 16 residues in the CDR3. Germline CDR1 and CDR2: MNHEY and SMNVEV (reference sequence). Trimming pared 2 bases from V and 3 bases from J, leaving 17 bases between. DNA for the CDR3: TGTGCCAGCAGTTTAAAAAGTCCGACTCCGGGCTACGAGCAGTACTTC. As protein: CASSLKSPTPGYEQYF.

This clone was counted once. Other nucleotide sequences in the sample specify the same CDR3. The chain's CDR3 is CASSQGLNTEAFF. CDR3 DNA sequence: TGTGCCAGCTCGCAGGGTCTTAACACTGAAGCTTTCTTT. The V and J genes are TRBV18 and TRBJ1-1; D is possibly TRBD1 (5 bases). The germline V gene encodes CDR1 KGHSH and CDR2 LQKENI. The V end was cut by 6 bases, the J end by 2 bases, with 10 bases between. The CDR3 totals 13 residues.

The sample holds a few counts of this clone. The chain links TRBV5-1 to TRBJ2-2; unclear D gene. The CDR3 is 13 amino acids. Trimming stripped 3 bases from V and 4 bases from J, with 7 bases between. Germline V gene lookup returns CDR1 SGHRS and CDR2 YFSETQ. CDR3 bases: TGCGCCAGCAGCTCCGGTCCCACCGGGGAGCTGTTTTTT. Protein sequence: CASSSGPTGELFF.